These 12 T cell receptor beta chains were sequenced from one sample in a study of T-cell memory formation after mild COVID-19. TCRdb redid the calling of the 5' RACE reads with MiXCR, one entry per CDR3 protein. The data hold approximately 300,000 distinct CDR3 sequences, with around 15% observed a single time. The sample consisted of PBMCs or a T cell subset sorted from them (not recorded which). These receptors were obtained from a man in his late teens or twenties who had mild COVID-19 (a few samples of this study predate the infection). Cell type and time point are not known.

This chain uses TRBV29-1 with TRBJ1-5; 8 nucleotides agree with TRBD1. Per the germline V gene, CDR1 is SQVTM and CDR2 is ANQGSEA. Unmatched junction bases numbered 7, after V lost 5 bases and J lost 4 bases. This CDR3 has 14 amino acids. Here the CDR3 reads CSVKDRDLNQPQHF. The CDR3 region has the DNA TGCAGCGTTAAGGACAGGGACTTGAATCAGCCCCAGCATTTT.

In this sample, this clonotype turned up a few times. The gene calls are TRBV12-3 or TRBV12-4 and TRBJ2-3; TRBD2 matches 10 bases. With 5 bases clipped from V and 2 bases from J, the junction kept 13 bases outside the gene matches. The CDR3 runs to 18 residues. CDR3 sequence reads: CASSLPAGTSVSTDTQYF. As DNA, the CDR3 is TGTGCCAGCAGTCTCCCTGCCGGGACTAGCGTATCCACAGATACGCAGTATTTT.

The V and J genes are TRBV5-1 and TRBJ1-1; a possible D gene is TRBD1 (6 bases). The CDR3 loop spans 14 amino acids. Germline assignment: CDR1 SGHRS and CDR2 YFSETQ. V lost 3 bases, J lost 5 bases, and 14 bases lay in between. The CDR3 coding sequence is TGCGCCAGCAGCTGGGGACATGGGGCGACTGAAGCTTTCTTT. This encodes CASSWGHGATEAFF.

The chain uses TRBV5-1 and TRBJ2-7; possible D gene TRBD1, 7 bases. The CDR3 sequence is 13 residues long. The V end lost 2 bases, the J end lost 5 bases, and 11 bases lay between the germline ends. Germline V gene data show CDR1 as SGHRS and CDR2 as YFSETQ. The CDR3 DNA follows: TGCGCCAGCAGCTTTGGAGGGGGCGACGAGCAGTACTTC. Protein product: CASSFGGGDEQYF.

V usage is TRBV14 and J usage is TRBJ1-4, with 9 bases aligning to TRBD1. The CDR3 covers 17 residues. V dropped 0 bases and J dropped 6; count of bases not matched to a gene: 8. The germline V gene has CDR1 SGHDN and CDR2 FVKESK. CDR3 in amino acids: CASSQDEEWTGDEKLFF. Written as DNA, the CDR3 is TGTGCCAGCAGCCAAGATGAGGAATGGACAGGGGATGAAAAACTGTTTTTT. Using reference TRBV14 and TRBJ1-4 for the parts outside the CDR3, the full variable domain is EAGVTQFPSHSVIEKGQTVTLRCDPISGHDNLYWYRRVMGKEIKFLLHFVKESKQDESGMPNNRFLAERTGGTYSTLKVQPAELEDSGVYFCASSQDEEWTGDEKLFFGSGTQLSVL.

The sample holds many counts of this clonotype. The chain is built from TRBV12-3 or TRBV12-4 and TRBJ2-2; D not resolved. Trimming left V 4 bases short and J 4 bases short, with 7 bases between. This CDR3 is built from 13 residues. The CDR3 DNA follows: TGTGCCAGCAGTTACGGCGCCACCGGGGAGCTGTTTTTT. Residues: CASSYGATGELFF.

This clonotype showed up just a few times. The rearrangement links TRBV7-3 to TRBJ2-7, with D unresolved. The CDR3 runs 13 residues. In germline, CDR1 is SGHTA, CDR2 FQGTGA. Deletions cut 3 bases from V and 3 bases from J, with 9 bases between. Here the CDR3 reads CASSLRPGYEQYF. CDR3 coding DNA: TGTGCCAGCAGCTTGAGGCCCGGCTACGAGCAGTACTTC.

This clonotype was counted between two and nine times. DNA of the CDR3: TGTGCCAGCAGTGAAATTCGTTCGGGTTCACCCCTCCACTTT. Encoded protein: CASSEIRSGSPLHF. This chain connects TRBV2 to TRBJ1-6; no clear D. CDR3 length: 14 amino acids. CDR1 is SNHLY, CDR2 FYNNEI, per germline. Trimming removed 2 bases from V and 9 bases from J, with 11 bases in between.

This clonotype was detected only a few times. Compared with germline, one end of the junction differs, possibly owing to a read error. The chain recombines TRBV6-2 or TRBV6-3 with TRBJ2-3; no definite D call. In germline, CDR1 is MNHEY, CDR2 SVGEGT. This CDR3 region has 12 residues. CDR3: CASSYGETDTQF. DNA for the CDR3: TGTGCCAGCAGTTACGGGGAAACAGATACGCAGTTT.

This clonotype was detected only a few times. The chain is built from TRBV10-1 and TRBJ2-3, with 7 bases fitting TRBD1. The CDR3 spans 17 residues. Germline CDR1 WNHNN, CDR2 SYGVQD (reference sequence). The ends lost 3 bases at V and 3 bases at J; junction bases unmatched: 12. CDR3 sequence (DNA): TGCGCCAGCAGTGAATCGAGGGGGCAGTATCGTACAGATACGCAGTATTTT. Its translation is CASSESRGQYRTDTQYF.

This chain uses TRBV4-2 with TRBJ2-5; 7 nucleotides agree with TRBD1. CDR1 is LGHNA and CDR2 is YNFKEQ in the germline V gene. The length of the CDR3 is 14 residues. Germline trimming cut 2 bases from V and 5 bases from J; bases unmatched to any gene: 5. Here the CDR3 reads CASSQSGTDETQYF. In DNA, the CDR3 is TGTGCCAGCAGCCAATCCGGGACAGATGAGACCCAGTACTTC.

The chain has TRBV2 and TRBJ1-1; TRBD1 might be the D (6 bases). Germline lookup yields CDR1 SNHLY and CDR2 FYNNEI. Trimming left V 7 bases short and J 1 base short, with 10 bases between. The CDR3 totals 13 residues. The CDR3 DNA reads TGTGCCAGCATCCCACAGGGGAACACTGAAGCTTTCTTT. As protein: CASIPQGNTEAFF.